The rows below give T cell receptor beta chains drawn from one sample of a study of beta chain features in type 1 diabetes. Repertoires were generated with immunoSEQ multiplex PCR, while TCRdb's copy carries only in-frame clones and drops some. In the table there are about 150,000 clones, roughly 11% of which are singletons. The sequencing input was central memory CD4+ T cells from blood. The receptors here all came from a man aged 18 to 29 in good health. Both conserved end residues are part of each CDR3. The order of the fields is clone size, D gene, V gene, J gene, CDR3 DNA, CDR3 protein. A D gene is named only where the DNA matches it firmly. The size field is filled for only some rows; it gives once, few, many or a size class.

-	-	TRBV6-6	TRBJ2-7	TGTGCCAGCAGGGACGGGACTGCCTACGAGCAGTACTTC	CASRDGTAYEQYF
-	TRBD1	TRBV27	TRBJ1-1	TGTGCGAGCAGTTTGGGGGACAGGGAGACTGAAGCTTTCTTT	CASSLGDRETEAFF
few	-	TRBV30	TRBJ1-1	TGTGCCTGGAACCGCGATAGGGGCATTGAAGCTTTCTTT	CAWNRDRGIEAFF
-	TRBD1	TRBV15	TRBJ2-1	TGTGCCACCAGCAGAGTAGGACAGGGTCGGAATGAGCAGTTCTTC	CATSRVGQGRNEQFF
few	-	TRBV11-2	TRBJ1-1	TGTGCCAGCAGCTTCAGGGGTAGGGACACTGAAGCTTTCTTT	CASSFRGRDTEAFF
few	TRBD1	TRBV2	TRBJ1-2	TGTGCCAGCAGAAACTCAGGGGACAGGGGCGGCTACACCTTC	CASRNSGDRGGYTF
-	TRBD1	TRBV30	TRBJ1-5	TGTGCCTGGAGTCTCGGGACAGGGGATCAGCCCCAGCATTTT	CAWSLGTGDQPQHF
few	-	TRBV9	TRBJ1-1	TGTGCCAGCAGCGTTGGGTCCCACACTGAAGCTTTCTTT	CASSVGSHTEAFF
-	-	TRBV29-1	TRBJ1-1	TGCAGCGTTGAAAAAGGGGCGAACACTGAAGCTTTCTTT	CSVEKGANTEAFF
-	-	TRBV6-6	TRBJ1-6	TGTGCCAGCAGTTACTCGAAGGGGGAGGGGAGACCCCTCCACTTT	CASSYSKGEGRPLHF
-	-	TRBV7-9	TRBJ2-5	TGTGCCAGCAGCCCATTAAGGTTGGAGACCCAGTACTTC	CASSPLRLETQYF
few	-	TRBV29-1	TRBJ1-1	TGCAGCGTTTGGGGGCGCGGCAACACTGAAGCTTTCTTT	CSVWGRGNTEAFF
-	TRBD1	TRBV6-5	TRBJ1-6	TGTGCCAGCAGTTACCAGACAGGGGGAGGTTCACCCCTCCACTTT	CASSYQTGGGSPLHF
many	-	TRBV5-6	TRBJ2-7	TGTGCCAGCAGCCTCCCGCATTCGTACGAGCAGTACTTC	CASSLPHSYEQYF
-	-	TRBV4-2	TRBJ2-7	TGTGCCAGCAGCCAAAGGGACGAGCAGTACTTC	CASSQRDEQYF
-	-	TRBV7-8	TRBJ2-1	TGTGCCAGCAGCCCCCGAGGGCCTGAATCCCACAATGAGCAGTTCTTC	CASSPRGPESHNEQFF
few	TRBD2	TRBV7-3	TRBJ2-3	TGTGCCAGCAGCTTATTACTAGCGGGCACAGATACGCAGTATTTT	CASSLLLAGTDTQYF
many	TRBD1	TRBV5-1	TRBJ1-6	TGCGCCAGCAGCTCTACCGGACAGGCCTATAATTCACCCCTCCACTTT	CASSSTGQAYNSPLHF
many	TRBD1	TRBV7-2	TRBJ2-7	TGTGCCAGCAGCCGGACAGGCGGCGAGCAGTACTTC	CASSRTGGEQYF
few	-	TRBV9	TRBJ1-1	TGTGCCAGCAGCGCGGTGGGACAGAACACTGAAGCTTTCTTT	CASSAVGQNTEAFF
-	-	TRBV11-2	TRBJ1-2	TGTGCCAGCAGCTCAAAAACTCAGGGGAACTATGGCTACACCTTC	CASSSKTQGNYGYTF
-	TRBD1	TRBV5-6	TRBJ1-6	TGTGCCAGCAGCCCCAGGGGGTCACCCCTCCACTTT	CASSPRGSPLHF
-	-	TRBV28	TRBJ2-7	TGTGCCAGCAGACCTCCCGGGTCCCCTCTGGAGCAGTACTTC	CASRPPGSPLEQYF
-	-	TRBV7-9	TRBJ2-7	TGTGCCAGCAGCCCTATGACAGTTACCTACGAGCAGTACTTC	CASSPMTVTYEQYF
many	-	TRBV15	TRBJ2-5	TGTGCCACCAGCAGAGCGAACTTTCAAGAGACCCAGTACTTC	CATSRANFQETQYF
few	TRBD1	TRBV20-1	TRBJ1-1	TGCAGTGCTATAAGGACAGGTGAAGCTTTCTTT	CSAIRTGEAFF
few	-	TRBV5-4	TRBJ2-1	TGTGCCAGCAGCTTGTTCTACAATGAGCAGTTCTTC	CASSLFYNEQFF
-	TRBD1	TRBV28	TRBJ2-3	TGTGCCAGCAGTTTACTAACAGGGGACACAGATACGCAGTATTTT	CASSLLTGDTDTQYF
many	-	TRBV25-1	TRBJ2-5	TGTGCCAGGGGGCCAGAGACCCAGTACTTC	CARGPETQYF
few	-	TRBV7-2	TRBJ1-2	TGTGCCAGCAGCCTTATGGACCTACCAGGGGAAGGCTACACCTTC	CASSLMDLPGEGYTF
once	TRBD2	TRBV11-2	TRBJ2-7	TGTGCCAGCAGCTTAGGGCGGGAGTATTCCCACGAGCAGTACTTC	CASSLGREYSHEQYF
many	-	TRBV4-2	TRBJ2-7	TGTGCCAGCAGCCCCTACGGGATCCCAGCCTACGAGCAGTACTTC	CASSPYGIPAYEQYF
-	TRBD2	TRBV9	TRBJ2-5	TGTGCCAGCAGCGGCCATCCGGGGGGGAAAGAGACCCAGTACTTC	CASSGHPGGKETQYF
-	-	TRBV7-2	TRBJ1-2	TGTGCCAGCAGCTTAGACAGGGACTATGGCTACACCTTC	CASSLDRDYGYTF
-	-	TRBV7-3	TRBJ1-1	TGTGCCAGCAGCTTAAATGGCCCTTACACTGAAGCTTTCTTT	CASSLNGPYTEAFF
few	-	TRBV4-3	TRBJ2-7	TGCGCCAGCAGCGTAGAACCTAAGAAAGGCGGACAGTACTTC	CASSVEPKKGGQYF
-	TRBD1	TRBV29-1	TRBJ2-2	TGCAGCGTCGGGACAGGGGGTTTTGCCGGGGAGCTGTTTTTT	CSVGTGGFAGELFF
few	-	TRBV5-4	TRBJ2-7	TGTGCCAGCAGCTTGCAGAAAGTCAAGCCCTACGAGCAGTACTTC	CASSLQKVKPYEQYF
few	TRBD1	TRBV25-1	TRBJ2-7	TGTGCCAGCAGTGCCCGGACAGGGACCGGGCAGTACTTC	CASSARTGTGQYF